This T cell receptor (beta chain) was sequenced in a study of blood T cell repertoires in COVID-19. Study in general: The analysed material was cDNA or gDNA that came from T cells, B-cell-depleted T cells, or PBMCs.

Participants were aged about 18 to 89 years, lived in 20 to 25 US areas, and enrolled virtually. Participant-given clinical history determined each cohort assignment. Trimming took 5 bases from V and 4 from J; bases not matched to a gene: 12. This CDR3 spans 17 amino acids. The germline CDR1 and CDR2 sequences are LGHNA and YNFKEQ. Original processing methods: Amplification of reference gene primers provided the estimated nucleated cell counts. Using immunoSEQ multiplex PCR, the repertoire was profiled, and TCRdb retains in-frame clones only, with some absent. Clone size and V and J calls were adopted from that table, with D and trimming inferred from the DNA. The sample shows 140,000 to 150,000 clones, just under 85% of them seen only once.

The TCR originated in a woman aged 45-60 years with acute COVID-19. Sequenced material: PBMCs or T cells enriched from blood (not recorded which). The chain links TRBV4-2 to TRBJ2-1; TRBD2 aligns across 9 bases. CDR3 sequence reads: CASSTRAGGGKYNEQFF. CDR3 in DNA: TGTGCCAGCAGCACCCGAGCGGGGGGCGGGAAGTACAATGAGCAGTTCTTC.